This TCR beta chain was identified in a study of cytomegalovirus exposure and HLA in healthy donors. General observations from the study: In a later analysis, common viral pathogens appeared linked to several of the most significant clusters. Sequencing likely produced, as an artifact, a cluster of highly shared sequence variants. CMV serostatus alone was available as immune exposure information.

In its sample, this clone was seen a few times. Its specificity is unknown. It was with 60 Vbeta and 13 Jbeta primers that the PCR ran. In the source study's methods: Among the unique TCR beta chains that a later analysis counted, 70 million to 85 million in all, roughly 11 million were shared. Using immunoSEQ multiplex PCR, the repertoire was profiled, and TCRdb retains in-frame clones only, with some absent. The DNA gave D and trimming, while V, J and clone size come from that table. This table holds 160,000 or so clones, approximately 80% found once. Germline V gene lookup returns CDR1 SNHLY and CDR2 FYNNEI. V shed 8 bases and J shed 6 bases, with 14 bases lying between them. This CDR3 has 12 residues.

Sequencing was carried out using PBMCs. The J gene is TRBJ2-7, the V gene TRBV2; D not resolved. The TCR originated in a man younger than 30 in good health and CMV-seropositive. CDR3 residues: CASELPVGEQYF. CDR3 coding DNA: TGTGCCAGCGAGTTGCCTGTCGGCGAGCAGTACTTC.